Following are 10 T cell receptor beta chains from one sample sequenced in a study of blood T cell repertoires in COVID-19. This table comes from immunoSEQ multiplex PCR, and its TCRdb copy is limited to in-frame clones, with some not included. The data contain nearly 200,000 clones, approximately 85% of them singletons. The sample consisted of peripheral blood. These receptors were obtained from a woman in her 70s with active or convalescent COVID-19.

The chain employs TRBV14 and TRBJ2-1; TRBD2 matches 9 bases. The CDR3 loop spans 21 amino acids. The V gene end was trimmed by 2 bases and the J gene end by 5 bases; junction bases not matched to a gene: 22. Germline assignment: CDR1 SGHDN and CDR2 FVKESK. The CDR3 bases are TGTGCCAGCAGCCAATTCCGGGGGCGTATGCGGGAGGGCCCCCGGGACAATGAGCAGTTCTTC. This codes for CASSQFRGRMREGPRDNEQFF.

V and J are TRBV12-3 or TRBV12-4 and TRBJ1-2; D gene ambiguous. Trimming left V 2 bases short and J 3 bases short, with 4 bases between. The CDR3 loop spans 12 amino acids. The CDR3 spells CASSLTDYGYTF. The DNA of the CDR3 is TGTGCCAGCAGTTTAACAGACTATGGCTACACCTTC.

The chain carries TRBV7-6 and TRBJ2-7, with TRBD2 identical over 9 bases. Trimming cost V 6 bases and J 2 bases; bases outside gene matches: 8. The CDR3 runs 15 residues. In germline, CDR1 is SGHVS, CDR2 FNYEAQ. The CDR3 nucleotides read TGTGCCAGCAGTTCGACTAGCGGCTGGGCCTACGAGCAGTACTTC. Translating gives CASSSTSGWAYEQYF. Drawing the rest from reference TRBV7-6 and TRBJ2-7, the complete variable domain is GAGVSQSPRYKVTKRGQDVALRCDPISGHVSLYWYRQALGQGPEFLTYFNYEAQQDKSGLPNDRFSAERPEGSISTLTIQRTEQRDSAMYRCASSSTSGWAYEQYFGPGTRLTVT.

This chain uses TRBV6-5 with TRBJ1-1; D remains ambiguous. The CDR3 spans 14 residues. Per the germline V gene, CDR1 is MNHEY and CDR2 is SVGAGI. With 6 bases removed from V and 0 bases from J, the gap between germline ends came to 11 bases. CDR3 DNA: TGTGCCAGCAGCCGAGATACAGTGAACACTGAAGCTTTCTTT. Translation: CASSRDTVNTEAFF.

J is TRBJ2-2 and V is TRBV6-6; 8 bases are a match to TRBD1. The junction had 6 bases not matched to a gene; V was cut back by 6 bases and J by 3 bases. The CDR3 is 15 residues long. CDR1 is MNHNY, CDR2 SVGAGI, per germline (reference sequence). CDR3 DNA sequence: TGTGCCAGCAGCCACCGACAGGGGTACACCGGGGAGCTGTTTTTT. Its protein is CASSHRQGYTGELFF.

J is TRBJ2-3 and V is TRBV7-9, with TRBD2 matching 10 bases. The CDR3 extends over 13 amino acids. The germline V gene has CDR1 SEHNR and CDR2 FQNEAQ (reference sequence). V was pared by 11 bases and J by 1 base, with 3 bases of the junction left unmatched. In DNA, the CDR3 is TGTGCCGGGGGGACTAGCGGCACAGATACGCAGTATTTT. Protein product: CAGGTSGTDTQYF.

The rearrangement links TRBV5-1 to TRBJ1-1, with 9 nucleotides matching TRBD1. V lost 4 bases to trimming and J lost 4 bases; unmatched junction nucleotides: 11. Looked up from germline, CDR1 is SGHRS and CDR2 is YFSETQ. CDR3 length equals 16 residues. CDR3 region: CASSKNPDRGGTEAFF. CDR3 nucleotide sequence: TGCGCCAGCAGCAAGAACCCGGACAGGGGAGGCACTGAAGCTTTCTTT.

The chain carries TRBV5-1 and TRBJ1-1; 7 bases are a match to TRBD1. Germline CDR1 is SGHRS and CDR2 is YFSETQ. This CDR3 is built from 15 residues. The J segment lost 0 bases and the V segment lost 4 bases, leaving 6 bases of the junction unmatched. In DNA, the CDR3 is TGCGCCAGCAGCACGCTACAGGGGATGAACACTGAAGCTTTCTTT. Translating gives CASSTLQGMNTEAFF.

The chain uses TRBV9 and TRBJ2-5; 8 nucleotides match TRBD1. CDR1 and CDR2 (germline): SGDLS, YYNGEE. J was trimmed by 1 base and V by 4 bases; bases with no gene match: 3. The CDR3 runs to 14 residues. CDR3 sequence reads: CASSRRGLQETQYF. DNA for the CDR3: TGTGCCAGCAGCCGCAGGGGGCTCCAAGAGACCCAGTACTTC.

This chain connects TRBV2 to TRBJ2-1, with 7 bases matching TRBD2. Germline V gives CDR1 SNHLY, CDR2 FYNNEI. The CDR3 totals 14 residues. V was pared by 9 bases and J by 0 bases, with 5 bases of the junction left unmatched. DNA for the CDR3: TGTGCCAGTCTAGCGGTTAGCTCCTACAATGAGCAGTTCTTC. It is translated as CASLAVSSYNEQFF.